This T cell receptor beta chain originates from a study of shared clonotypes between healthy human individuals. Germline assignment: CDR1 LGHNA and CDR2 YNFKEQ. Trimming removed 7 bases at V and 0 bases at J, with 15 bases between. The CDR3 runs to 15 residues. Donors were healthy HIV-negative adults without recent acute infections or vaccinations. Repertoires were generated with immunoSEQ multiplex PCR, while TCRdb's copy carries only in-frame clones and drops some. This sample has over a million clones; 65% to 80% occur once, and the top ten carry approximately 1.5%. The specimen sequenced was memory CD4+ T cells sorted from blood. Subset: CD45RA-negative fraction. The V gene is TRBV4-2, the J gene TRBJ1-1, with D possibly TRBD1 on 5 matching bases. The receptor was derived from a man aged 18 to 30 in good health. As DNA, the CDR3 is TGTGCCAGCACCCGGGACCGAACAATGAACACTGAAGCTTTCTTT. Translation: CASTRDRTMNTEAFF.